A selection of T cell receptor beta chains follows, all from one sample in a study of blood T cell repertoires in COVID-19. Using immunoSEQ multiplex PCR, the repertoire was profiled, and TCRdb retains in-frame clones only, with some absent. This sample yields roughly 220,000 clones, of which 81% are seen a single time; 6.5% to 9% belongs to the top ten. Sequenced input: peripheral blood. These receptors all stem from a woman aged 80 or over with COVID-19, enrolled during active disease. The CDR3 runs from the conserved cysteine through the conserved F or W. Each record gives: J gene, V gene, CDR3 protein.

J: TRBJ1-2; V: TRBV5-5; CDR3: CASSQTGEEGYTF
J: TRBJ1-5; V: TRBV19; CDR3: CASSGTRGSGNQPQHF
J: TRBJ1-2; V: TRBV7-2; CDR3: CASSLVSGQGAGYTF
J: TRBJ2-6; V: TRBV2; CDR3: CASHNHQTGSWGANVLTF
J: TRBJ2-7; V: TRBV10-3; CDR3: CAIPGRPPSSYEQYF
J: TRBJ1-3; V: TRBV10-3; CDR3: CAISESGIGNTIYF
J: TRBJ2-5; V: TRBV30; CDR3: CAWSVGGSGTQYF
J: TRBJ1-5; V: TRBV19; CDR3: CASSIYPGQGSQPQHF
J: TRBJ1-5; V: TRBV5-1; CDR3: CASRIGTQDQPQHF
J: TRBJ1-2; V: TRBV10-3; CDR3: CATVRTAPNYGYTF
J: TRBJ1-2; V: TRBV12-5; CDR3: CASGFGRFGYTF
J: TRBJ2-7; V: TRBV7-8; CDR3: CASSLGFGQGDEQYF
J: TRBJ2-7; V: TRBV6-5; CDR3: CASSYSGTGSYEQYF